This record concerns one T cell receptor beta chain sequence. The sample originates from a study of T cell responses to AZD1222 COVID-19 vaccine. Profiling relied on immunoSEQ multiplex PCR, and the TCRdb table lists in-frame clones only, not all of them. Among 20,000 to 30,000 clones listed, 88% were seen once. The CDR3 is made up of 15 amino acids. Trimming removed 4 bases at V and 0 bases at J, with 11 bases between. Germline assignment: CDR1 SGHRS and CDR2 YFSETQ. The sample here was peripheral blood, taken 28 days after the second AZD1222 dose. The chain employs TRBV5-1 and TRBJ1-3; D uncertain. The sequence came from an adult who received the AZD1222 COVID-19 vaccine. This chain's CDR3 is CASSLGRNSGNTIYF. The CDR3 nucleotides are TGCGCCAGCAGCCTAGGACGGAACTCTGGAAACACCATATATTTT.